Given below is one TCR beta chain in context. This entry belongs to a study of blood T cell repertoires in COVID-19. This CDR3 contains 15 residues. With 0 bases clipped from V and 4 bases from J, the junction kept 5 bases outside the gene matches. Germline lookup yields CDR1 MGHRA and CDR2 YSYEKL. The method was immunoSEQ multiplex PCR; TCRdb's version includes in-frame clones alone and lacks a portion of them. The sample carries 340,000 or so clones, approximately 82% recorded once. The receptor's source is a man aged 25 to 40 with active or convalescent COVID-19. V and J are TRBV4-1 and TRBJ2-7; 8 nucleotides align to TRBD2. The sequencing input was peripheral blood. CDR3 protein: CASSQDQRESYEQYF. CDR3 DNA: TGCGCCAGCAGCCAAGATCAGCGGGAGAGTTACGAGCAGTACTTC.